This T cell receptor beta chain was documented in a study of breast tumors, draining lymph nodes, adjacent tissues. TCRdb processed the multiplex PCR reads anew with MiXCR; each CDR3 protein has one entry. The sample lists fewer than 300,000 distinct CDR3 sequences; less than 40% were seen once. Axillary draining lymph nodes of breast cancer patients supplied the node samples. There are many counts of this clonotype. Germline V gene lookup returns CDR1 GTSNPN and CDR2 SVGIG (reference sequence). The CDR3 runs 17 residues. Trimming cost V 3 bases and J 7 bases; bases outside gene matches: 12. The receptor was derived from a female donor with breast cancer. Some clones in this sample may be carry-over from other donors' samples. The chain joins TRBV30 to TRBJ2-2; TRBD1 matches at 12 bases. Sequencing was done on a sample of axillary lymph node tissue. DNA for the CDR3: TGTGCCTGGAGCCGAACCGGGACAGGGGGCGCGATCGGGGAGCTGTTTTTT. This codes for CAWSRTGTGGAIGELFF.